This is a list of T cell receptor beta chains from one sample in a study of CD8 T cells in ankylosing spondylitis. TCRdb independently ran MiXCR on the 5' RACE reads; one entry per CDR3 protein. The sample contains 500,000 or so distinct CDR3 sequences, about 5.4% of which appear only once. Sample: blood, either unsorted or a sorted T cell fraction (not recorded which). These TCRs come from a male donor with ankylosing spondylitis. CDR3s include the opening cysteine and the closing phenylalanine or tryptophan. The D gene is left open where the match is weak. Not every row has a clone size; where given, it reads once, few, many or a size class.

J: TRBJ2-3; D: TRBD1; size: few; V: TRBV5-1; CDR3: CASRKAPGQGTPDTQYF; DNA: TGCGCCAGCAGGAAGGCCCCGGGACAGGGGACCCCAGATACGCAGTATTTT
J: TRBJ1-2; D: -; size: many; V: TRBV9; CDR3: CASSVDTGFYGYTF; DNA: TGTGCCAGCAGCGTAGATACAGGGTTCTATGGCTACACCTTC
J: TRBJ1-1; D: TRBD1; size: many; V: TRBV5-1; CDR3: CASSWGDSRSEAFF; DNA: TGCGCCAGCAGCTGGGGGGACAGTCGATCTGAAGCTTTCTTT
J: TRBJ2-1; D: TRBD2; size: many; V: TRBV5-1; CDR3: CASSVSGVAYNEQFF; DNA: TGCGCCAGCAGCGTTAGCGGGGTGGCCTACAATGAGCAGTTCTTC
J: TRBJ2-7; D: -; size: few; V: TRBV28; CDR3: CASSPTGRPARYEQYF; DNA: TGTGCCAGCAGCCCGACCGGGAGACCCGCCCGGTACGAGCAGTACTTC
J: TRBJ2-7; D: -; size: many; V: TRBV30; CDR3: CAWSEWGYEQYF; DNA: TGTGCCTGGAGTGAGTGGGGCTACGAGCAGTACTTC
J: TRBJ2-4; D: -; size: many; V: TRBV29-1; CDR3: CSVDIGGNIQYF; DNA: TGCAGCGTTGATATAGGGGGGAACATTCAGTACTTC
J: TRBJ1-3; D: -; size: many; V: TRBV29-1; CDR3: CSVAPSSSGNTIYF; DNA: TGCAGCGTTGCCCCTTCATCCTCTGGAAACACCATATATTTT
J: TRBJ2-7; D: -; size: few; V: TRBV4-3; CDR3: CASSQGRTGTYEQYF; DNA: TGCGCCAGCAGCCAAGGCCGGACCGGCACCTACGAGCAGTACTTC
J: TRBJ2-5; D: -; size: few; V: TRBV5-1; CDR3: CASTPDPHGETQYF; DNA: TGCGCCAGCACCCCGGACCCCCACGGCGAGACCCAGTACTTC
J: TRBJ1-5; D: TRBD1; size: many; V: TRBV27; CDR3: CASSPIGRGGLSNQPQHF; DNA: TGTGCCAGCAGCCCCATCGGCAGGGGGGGTCTGAGCAATCAGCCCCAGCATTTT
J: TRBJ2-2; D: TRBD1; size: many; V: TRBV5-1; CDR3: CASSLTTGGWTGELFF; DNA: TGCGCCAGCAGCTTGACGACAGGGGGTTGGACCGGGGAGCTGTTTTTT
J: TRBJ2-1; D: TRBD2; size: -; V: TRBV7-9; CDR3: CASSLIEGLALDEQFF; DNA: TGTGCCAGCAGCTTAATAGAGGGACTAGCCCTCGATGAGCAGTTCTTC
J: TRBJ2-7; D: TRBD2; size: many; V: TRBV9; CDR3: CASSVGASGDYEQYF; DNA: TGTGCCAGCAGCGTAGGGGCTAGCGGGGACTACGAGCAGTACTTC
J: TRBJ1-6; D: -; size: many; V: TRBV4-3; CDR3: CASSQDGAGYSPLHF; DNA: TGCGCCAGCAGCCAAGATGGCGCGGGTTATTCACCCCTCCACTTT
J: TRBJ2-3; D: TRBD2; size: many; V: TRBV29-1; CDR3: CSVGAVLAGANTDTQYF; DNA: TGCAGCGTTGGGGCCGTACTAGCGGGGGCCAACACAGATACGCAGTATTTT
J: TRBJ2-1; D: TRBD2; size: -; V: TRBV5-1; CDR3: CASSLGGLAGTGSYNEQFF; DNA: TGCGCCAGCAGCTTGGGGGGACTAGCGGGAACGGGGTCCTACAATGAGCAGTTCTTC